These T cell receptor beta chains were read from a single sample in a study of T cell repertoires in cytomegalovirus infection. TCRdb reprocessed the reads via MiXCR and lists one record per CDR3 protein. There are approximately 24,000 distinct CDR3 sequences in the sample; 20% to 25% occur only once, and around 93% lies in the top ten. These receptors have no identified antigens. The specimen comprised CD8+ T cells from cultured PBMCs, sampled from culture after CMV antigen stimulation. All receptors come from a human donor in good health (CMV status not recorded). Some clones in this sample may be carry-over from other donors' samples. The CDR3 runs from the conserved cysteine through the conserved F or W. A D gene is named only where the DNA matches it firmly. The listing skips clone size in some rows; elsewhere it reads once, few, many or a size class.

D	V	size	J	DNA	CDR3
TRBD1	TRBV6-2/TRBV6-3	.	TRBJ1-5	TGTGCCAGCAGTTCCCAGGGGGCTAATCAGCCCCAGCATTTT	CASSSQGANQPQHF
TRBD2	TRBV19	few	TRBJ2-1	TGTGCCAGTAGTATAGCCCGGGGGGGACTAGTGTACAATGAGCAGTTCTTC	CASSIARGGLVYNEQFF
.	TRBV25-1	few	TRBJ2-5	TGTGCCAGCAAGGGTGGGGAGACCCAGTACTTC	CASKGGETQYF
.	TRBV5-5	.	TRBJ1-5	TGTGCCAGCAGCTTGGGGGACGGGTATAGCAATCAGCCCCAGCATTTT	CASSLGDGYSNQPQHF
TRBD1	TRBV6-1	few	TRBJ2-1	TGTGCCAGCATGCCGGGACAGATATACAATGAGCAGTTCTTC	CASMPGQIYNEQFF
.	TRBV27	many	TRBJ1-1	TGTGCCAGCAGTTTATACTCGAACACTGAAGCTTTCTTT	CASSLYSNTEAFF
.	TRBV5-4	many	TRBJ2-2	TGTGCCAGCAGCTTGGCCGGTGGGGCCGCCACCGGGGAGCTGTTTTTT	CASSLAGGAATGELFF
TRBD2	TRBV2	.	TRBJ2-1	TGTGCCAGCACCATGGGACTAGATGTGGGTGAGCAGTTCTTC	CASTMGLDVGEQFF
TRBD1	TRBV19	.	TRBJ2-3	TGTACCAGTAGTAAACCGACGACAGGGATCACAGATACGCAGTATTTC	CTSSKPTTGITDTQYF
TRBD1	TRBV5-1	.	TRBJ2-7	TGCGCCAGCAGCTTGGCCGTGACAGGGTACGACGAGCAGTACTTC	CASSLAVTGYDEQYF
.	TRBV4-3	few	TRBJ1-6	TGCGCCAGCAGCCAAGAGAACTTCGGAGCTGGCCGGCCACCCCTCCACTTT	CASSQENFGAGRPPLHF
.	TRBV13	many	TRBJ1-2	TGTGCCAGCAGACGATTAGCGTCAGGAGGGAACTATGGCTACACCTTC	CASRRLASGGNYGYTF
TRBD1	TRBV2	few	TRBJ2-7	TGTGCCCAAGGGACAGGCCGCTCCTACGAGCAGTACTTC	CAQGTGRSYEQYF
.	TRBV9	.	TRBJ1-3	TGTGCCAGCAGCGGGTGGTCAGGGACCTCCTCTGGAAACACCATATATTTT	CASSGWSGTSSGNTIYF
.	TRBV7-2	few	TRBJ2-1	TGTGCCAGCAGCTTAGTTTCCAGATACAATGAGCAGTTCTTC	CASSLVSRYNEQFF
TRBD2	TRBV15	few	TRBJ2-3	TGTGCCACCAGCAGAGTTAGCGGGGGTATGGATACGCAGTATTTT	CATSRVSGGMDTQYF
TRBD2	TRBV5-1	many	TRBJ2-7	TGCGCCAGCAGCTCAACAACTAGCGTCCACGAGCAGTACTTC	CASSSTTSVHEQYF
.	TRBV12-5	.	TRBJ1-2	TGTGCTAGTGGTTTCGGGACCCCCACCACGGGGGATTATGGCTACACCTTC	CASGFGTPTTGDYGYTF
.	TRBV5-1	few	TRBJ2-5	TGCGCCAGCAGCTTGGACCCCGGCCAAGAGACCCAGTACTTC	CASSLDPGQETQYF
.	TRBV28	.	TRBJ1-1	TGTGCCAGCAGCCTGTACATGAACACTGAAGCTTTCTTT	CASSLYMNTEAFF
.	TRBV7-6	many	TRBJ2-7	TGTGCCAGCAGCTTAGACCGCCAGGGTGGCGAGCAGTACTTC	CASSLDRQGGEQYF
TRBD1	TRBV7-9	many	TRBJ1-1	TGTGCCAGCAGCCGCAGTGGGAACAGGGGGCTAGAAGGAACTGAAGCTTTCTTT	CASSRSGNRGLEGTEAFF
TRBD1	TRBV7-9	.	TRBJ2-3	TGTGCCAGCAGCTTACGGGAAGGGACAGAATCTGGTACGCAGTATTTT	CASSLREGTESGTQYF
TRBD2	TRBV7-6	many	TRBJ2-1	TGTGCCAGCAGCCTAAGACGACTACTAGCGGGGGGCAACAATGAGCAGTTCTTC	CASSLRRLLAGGNNEQFF
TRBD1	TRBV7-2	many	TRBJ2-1	TGTGCCAGCAGCCCTGGACCGGGACAGGGGGCGAGGAATGAGCAGTTCTTC	CASSPGPGQGARNEQFF
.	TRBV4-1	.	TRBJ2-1	TGCGCCAGCAGCCCAGCACACAGGGAAAGCTACAATGAGCAGTTCTTC	CASSPAHRESYNEQFF
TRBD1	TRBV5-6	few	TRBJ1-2	TGTGCCAGCAGCCCTTGGGACAGGGAGGATGGCTACACCTTC	CASSPWDREDGYTF
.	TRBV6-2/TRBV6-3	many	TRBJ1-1	TGTGCCAGCAGTTACACGGACCAGAACACTGAAGCTTTCTTT	CASSYTDQNTEAFF
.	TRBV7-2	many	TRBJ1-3	TGTGCCAGCAGCTTAATGGCAGGGTCTTCTGGAAACACCATATATTTT	CASSLMAGSSGNTIYF
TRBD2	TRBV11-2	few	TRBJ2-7	TGTGCCAGCAGCTTCCCGGGAGGGGGGTACGAGCAGTACTTC	CASSFPGGGYEQYF
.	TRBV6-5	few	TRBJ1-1	TGTGCCAGCAAGGGGGGGGGGAACACTGAAGCTTTCTTT	CASKGGGNTEAFF
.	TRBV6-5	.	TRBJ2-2	TGTGCCAGCAGTTACTCGCAGGCGGGCGGGGAGCTGTTTTTT	CASSYSQAGGELFF
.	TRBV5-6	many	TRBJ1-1	TGTGCCAGCAGCGAATTAATGAACACTGAAGCTTTCTTT	CASSELMNTEAFF
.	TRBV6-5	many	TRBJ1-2	TGTGCCAGCAGTTACTCGACCTCCGGGGAAGGGGCCTACACCTTC	CASSYSTSGEGAYTF
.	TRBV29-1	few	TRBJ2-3	TGCAGCGCTGAGACAGGCACAGATACGCAGTATTTT	CSAETGTDTQYF
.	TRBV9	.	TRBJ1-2	TGTGCCAGCAGCGCTTCGCGGGACTATGGCTACACCTTC	CASSASRDYGYTF
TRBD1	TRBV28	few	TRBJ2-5	TGTGCCAGCAGTCAGACGGACAGGGGGGGGGAAGAGACCCAGTACTTC	CASSQTDRGGEETQYF